This T cell receptor (beta chain) derives from a study of glioma-infiltrating T cells. For this clonotype: The antigen remains undetermined. One end of the junction varies from germline; a read error may be responsible.

Study-wide findings and caveats: Very few CDR3 sequences were shared between tissue and blood. Non-neoplastic patients had below-expected tissue-blood divergence, while all gliomas exceeded expectation.

Using RNA template, CDR3s of TCR alpha and beta were amplified with iRepertoire arm-PCR. Input was 100-400 ng of tissue mRNA or PBMC total RNA. Each CDR3 protein is one row after TCRdb ran MiXCR on the multiplex PCR reads. This table holds about 190,000 distinct CDR3 sequences, around 30% found once. Looked up from germline, CDR1 is DFQATT and CDR2 is SNEGSKA (reference sequence). The length of the CDR3 is 16 residues. The material sequenced was glioma tissue, nonneoplastic brain tissue, or PBMCs (not recorded which). The chain carries TRBV20-1 and TRBJ1-5; D might be TRBD1 (5 bases). This clonotype was obtained from a human donor with low-grade glioma or glioblastoma, undergoing nonglioma brain surgery, or in good health (not recorded which). CDR3 sequence: CIARGGRLVSNQPQHF. The CDR3, as DNA: TGCATTGCTAGGGGCGGGCGGCTCGTAAGCAATCAGCCCCAGCATTTT.